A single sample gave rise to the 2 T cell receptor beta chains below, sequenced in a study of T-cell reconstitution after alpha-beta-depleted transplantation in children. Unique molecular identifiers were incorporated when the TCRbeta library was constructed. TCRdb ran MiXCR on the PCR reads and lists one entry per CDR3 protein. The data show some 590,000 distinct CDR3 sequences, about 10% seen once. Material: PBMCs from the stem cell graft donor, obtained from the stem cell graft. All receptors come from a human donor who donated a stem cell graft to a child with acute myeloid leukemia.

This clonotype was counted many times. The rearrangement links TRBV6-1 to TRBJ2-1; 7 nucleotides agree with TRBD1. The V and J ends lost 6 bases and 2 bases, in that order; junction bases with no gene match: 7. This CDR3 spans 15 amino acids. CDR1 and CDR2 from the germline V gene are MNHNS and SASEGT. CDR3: CASRSGTATYNEQFF. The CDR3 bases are TGTGCCAGCAGGTCCGGGACAGCAACCTACAATGAGCAGTTCTTC.

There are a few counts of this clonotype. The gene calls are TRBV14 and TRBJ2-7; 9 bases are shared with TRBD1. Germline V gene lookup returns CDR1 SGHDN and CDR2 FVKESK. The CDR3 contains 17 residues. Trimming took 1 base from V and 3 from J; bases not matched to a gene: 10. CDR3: CASSQGVSWGQGYEQYF. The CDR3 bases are TGTGCCAGCAGCCAAGGGGTCTCATGGGGACAGGGCTACGAGCAGTACTTC.